Listed here are 10 T cell receptor beta chains from one sample, sequenced in a study of blood T cell repertoires in COVID-19. Method: immunoSEQ multiplex PCR; TCRdb's copy keeps in-frame clones and lacks some. The sample yields approximately 250,000 clones, 70% to 90% seen once. The sequencing input was PBMCs or T cells enriched from blood (not recorded which). These receptors were taken from a woman in her thirties or forties with acute COVID-19.

In this sample, this clone turned up once. The genes are TRBV5-8 and TRBJ2-1, with 10 bases matching TRBD1. The CDR3 spans 16 residues. J gave up 9 bases and V 6 bases, and 15 bases lay outside the gene matches. Per germline, CDR1 SGHTS and CDR2 YDEGEE. In DNA form, the CDR3 reads TGTGCCAGCACCCCAACGGACAGGGGGAGCGGTAGTGAGCAGTTCTTC. As protein: CASTPTDRGSGSEQFF.

The rearrangement uses TRBV18 and TRBJ1-5; D uncertain. This CDR3 contains 11 residues. From germline, CDR1 is KGHSH and CDR2 LQKENI. Trimming took off 5 bases at V and 9 bases at J, with 8 bases between the two ends. The CDR3 sequence: CASSGPGPQHF. DNA for the CDR3: TGTGCCAGCTCAGGTCCGGGGCCCCAGCATTTT.

The chain recombines TRBV12-5 with TRBJ2-5; TRBD2 matches at 11 bases. The CDR3 runs to 15 residues. J was trimmed by 7 bases and V by 4 bases; bases with no gene match: 8. The germline gives CDR1 LGHNT, CDR2 FRNRAP. The CDR3 loop is CASGSYLAGGPTQYF. The DNA of the CDR3 is TGTGCTAGTGGTTCTTACCTAGCGGGGGGCCCGACCCAGTACTTC.

The gene calls are TRBV29-1 and TRBJ2-1; the D gene is possibly TRBD2 (6 bases). CDR3 length: 15 amino acids. V lost 4 bases and J 0 bases, leaving 13 bases between the germline ends. CDR1 SQVTM and CDR2 ANQGSEA come from the germline V gene. The CDR3 protein is CSVGQTSSSYNEQFF. CDR3 bases: TGCAGCGTTGGTCAAACTAGCAGCTCCTACAATGAGCAGTTCTTC.

The rearrangement uses TRBV27 and TRBJ2-5, with no clear D. CDR3 length equals 14 residues. V gave up 2 bases and J gave up 1 base, with 8 bases separating them. In germline, CDR1 is MNHEY, CDR2 SMNVEV (reference sequence). The CDR3 DNA is TGTGCCAGCAGTTTACTGGGCCCCCAAGAGACCCAGTACTTC. It translates to CASSLLGPQETQYF.

This chain links TRBV6-5 with TRBJ2-1, with 9 bases identical to TRBD2. The CDR3 is 13 amino acids. V shed 5 bases and J 9 bases; nucleotides not matched to a gene: 5. Germline V gene lookup returns CDR1 MNHEY and CDR2 SVGAGI. The CDR3 nucleotides are TGTGCCAGCAGTACCCTAGCGGGAACTGAGCAGTTCTTC. This sequence encodes CASSTLAGTEQFF.

The chain carries TRBV7-2 and TRBJ2-5, with D tentatively TRBD2 (7 bases). V was cut by 4 bases and J by 4 bases, with 16 bases left in between. Germline V gene lookup returns CDR1 SGHTA and CDR2 FQGNSA. The CDR3 loop spans 15 amino acids. The CDR3 is CASSSRRGGVETQYF. The CDR3 coding sequence is TGTGCCAGCAGCTCCCGAAGGGGGGGAGTAGAGACCCAGTACTTC.

The genes are TRBV2 and TRBJ1-1; D gene ambiguous. The V gene lost 1 base and the J gene lost 1 base, with 7 bases spanning the gap. This CDR3 is built from 14 residues. The germline gives CDR1 SNHLY, CDR2 FYNNEI. CDR3 sequence: CASSEVRGNTEAFF. DNA for the CDR3: TGTGCCAGCAGTGAAGTCCGGGGGAACACTGAAGCTTTCTTT.

This sequence joins TRBV29-1 and TRBJ1-2; TRBD1 matches at 7 bases. The germline gives CDR1 SQVTM, CDR2 ANQGSEA. The trim removed 5 bases at V and 4 bases at J, leaving 10 bases unmatched. CDR3 length: 14 residues. This CDR3 reads CSVYPPDRVYGYTF. The CDR3 DNA is TGCAGCGTTTACCCTCCCGACAGGGTCTATGGCTACACCTTC.

CDR3 in amino acids: CASSSPLLTGAYNSPLHF. Here the CDR3 DNA reads TGTGCCAGCAGTTCGCCTTTGTTAACAGGGGCCTATAATTCACCCCTCCACTTT. The rearrangement links TRBV27 to TRBJ1-6; 7 nucleotides align to TRBD1. V lost 4 bases, J lost 2 bases, and 11 bases stayed unmatched. The CDR3 extends over 18 amino acids. The germline V gene has CDR1 MNHEY and CDR2 SMNVEV (reference sequence).